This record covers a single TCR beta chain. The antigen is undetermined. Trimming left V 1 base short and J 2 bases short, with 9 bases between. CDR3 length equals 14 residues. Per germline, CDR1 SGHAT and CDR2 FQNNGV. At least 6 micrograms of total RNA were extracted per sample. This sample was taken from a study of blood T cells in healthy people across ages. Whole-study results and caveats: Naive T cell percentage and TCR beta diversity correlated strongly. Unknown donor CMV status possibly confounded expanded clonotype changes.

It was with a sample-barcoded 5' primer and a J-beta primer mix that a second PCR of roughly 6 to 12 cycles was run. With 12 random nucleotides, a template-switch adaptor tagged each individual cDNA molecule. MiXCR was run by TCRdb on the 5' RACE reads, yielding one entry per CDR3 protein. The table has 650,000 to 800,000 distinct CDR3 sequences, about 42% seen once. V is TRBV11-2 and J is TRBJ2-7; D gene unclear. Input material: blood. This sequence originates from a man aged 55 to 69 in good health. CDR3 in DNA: TGTGCCAGCAGCTTAGGGCCAGCACCCTACGAGCAGTACTTC. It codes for CASSLGPAPYEQYF.